The source of this TCR beta chain is a study of blood T cell repertoires in COVID-19. As for the study in general: Samples came from the United States, Italy and Spain, spanning acute and convalescent COVID-19.

Data came from immunoSEQ multiplex PCR; TCRdb stores just in-frame clones and leaves some out. The sample holds about 110,000 clones, roughly 88% seen once. The ends were cut back, 0 bases at V and 5 bases at J, with 10 bases in the middle. From germline, CDR1 is LGHDT and CDR2 YNNKEL (reference sequence). The CDR3 is made up of 14 amino acids. This sequence joins TRBV3-1 (or the pseudogene TRBV3-2) and TRBJ1-1; D gene ambiguous. Material: peripheral blood. This TCR derives from a human donor in a cohort sampled during active COVID-19. The CDR3 DNA sequence: TGTGCCAGCAGCCAAGATAATGGAGGAACTGAAGCTTTCTTT. It specifies CASSQDNGGTEAFF.